These 30 T cell receptor beta chains originate from one sample sequenced in a study of neurological immune-mediated disorders. TCRdb independently ran MiXCR on the 5' RACE reads; one entry per CDR3 protein. The repertoire holds roughly 70,000 distinct CDR3 sequences, with less than 5.5% as singletons. The specimen sequenced was PBMCs. The receptors here all came from a woman aged 30 to 39 with multiple sclerosis.

This clonotype was detected many times. The rearrangement joins TRBV2 to TRBJ2-1; D is perhaps TRBD2 (5 bases). Trimming removed 3 bases from V and 9 bases from J, with 12 bases in between. The length of the CDR3 is 13 residues. Germline CDR1 is SNHLY and CDR2 is FYNNEI. In DNA, the CDR3 is TGTGCCAGCAGTGAGGACTCTTCCACTGAGCAGTTCTTC. Residues: CASSEDSSTEQFF.

This clonotype was observed many times. This chain connects TRBV12-3 or TRBV12-4 to TRBJ2-5, with 13 positions matching TRBD2. The CDR3 is 16 residues long. With 1 base clipped from V and 4 bases from J, the junction kept 3 bases outside the gene matches. Here the CDR3 DNA reads TGTGCCAGCAGTTTAGGGACTAGCGGGGGTCGAGAGACCCAGTACTTC. Translated: CASSLGTSGGRETQYF.

There are many counts of this clonotype. Its ends do not fully match the called genes, so a read error is possible. The chain carries TRBV20-1 and TRBJ1-6; 8 bases map to TRBD1. The germline V gene has CDR1 DFQATT and CDR2 SNEGSKA (reference sequence). There are 14 residues in the CDR3. In DNA, the CDR3 is TGCAGTGCTACACAGGGACAGGTTAATTCACCCCTCAACTTT. It translates to CSATQGQVNSPLNF.

Many counts were recorded for this clonotype. The chain couples TRBV18 to TRBJ1-4, with unresolved D. CDR3 length: 13 amino acids. Germline V gene sequence: CDR1 KGHSH, CDR2 LQKENI. The ends were cut back, 5 bases at V and 7 bases at J, with 11 bases in the middle. The CDR3 region is CASSSGGTEKLFF. The CDR3, as DNA: TGTGCCAGCTCATCAGGAGGAACTGAAAAACTGTTTTTT.

Many counts were recorded for this clonotype. This chain joins TRBV24-1 and TRBJ2-2, with TRBD2 as a possible D gene (6 bases). V was cut by 0 bases and J by 3 bases, with 13 bases left in between. Germline CDR1 reads KGHDR; CDR2 reads SFDVKD. The length of the CDR3 is 17 residues. The CDR3 DNA reads TGTGCCACCAGTGATTTGCCCCCTCGGGGGTACACCGGGGAGCTGTTTTTT. Amino acids: CATSDLPPRGYTGELFF.

This clonotype was counted a few times. The chain employs TRBV10-3 and TRBJ1-1; D perhaps matches TRBD1 (6 bases). With 4 bases removed from V and 0 bases from J, the gap between germline ends came to 12 bases. The germline V gene has CDR1 ENHRY and CDR2 SYGVKD. This CDR3 has 15 amino acids. CDR3 DNA: TGTGCCATCAGTGGGACCCAGGGGCTGAACACTGAAGCTTTCTTT. Translation gives CAISGTQGLNTEAFF.

This clonotype has a count of ten or more. The rearrangement uses TRBV12-3 or TRBV12-4 and TRBJ2-7; maybe TRBD2 (5 bases). The CDR3 is made up of 13 amino acids. The V gene lost 3 bases and the J gene lost 4 bases, with 10 bases spanning the gap. CDR3 bases: TGTGCCAGCAGTTTTGGACTCGAGTACGAGCAGTACTTC. The encoded protein is CASSFGLEYEQYF.

This clonotype was observed many times. This rearrangement joins TRBV7-6 to TRBJ2-3; 12 nucleotides align to TRBD2. The CDR3 totals 15 residues. Germline assignment: CDR1 SGHVS and CDR2 FNYEAQ. V lost 4 bases, J lost 2 bases, and 1 base stayed unmatched. This CDR3 reads CASSSSGGATDTQYF. Written as DNA, the CDR3 is TGTGCCAGCAGCTCTAGCGGGGGGGCCACAGATACGCAGTATTTT.

This clonotype has only a few counts. Compared with germline, one end of the junction differs, possibly owing to a read error. The genes are TRBV3-1 and TRBJ2-1; the D is unclear. Germline assignment: CDR1 LGHDT and CDR2 YNNKEL (reference sequence). CDR3 length: 11 residues. DNA for the CDR3: TGTGCCAGCAGACAAGATTCAGCCAAGGTCTTC. Translating gives CASRQDSAKVF.

This clonotype was seen at least ten times. The chain joins TRBV5-1 to TRBJ1-1, with D possibly being TRBD1 (5 bases). Trimming took off 4 bases at V and 0 bases at J, with 13 bases between the two ends. Looked up from germline, CDR1 is SGHRS and CDR2 is YFSETQ. The CDR3 covers 15 residues. For the CDR3, the DNA is TGCGCCAGCAGCACTGGGGGAATCATGAACACTGAAGCTTTCTTT. This codes for CASSTGGIMNTEAFF. Looking up the rest from reference TRBV5-1 and TRBJ1-1 gives the full variable domain: KAGVTQTPRYLIKTRGQQVTLSCSPISGHRSVSWYQQTPGQGLQFLFEYFSETQRNKGNFPGRFSGRQFSNSRSEMNVSTLELGDSALYLCASSTGGIMNTEAFFGQGTRLTVV.

Many counts were recorded for this clonotype. The chain couples TRBV12-5 to TRBJ2-5; tentative D call: TRBD1 (5 bases). V lost 5 bases, J lost 1 base, and 14 bases lay in between. Germline V lookup: CDR1 LGHNT, CDR2 FRNRAP. The length of the CDR3 is 15 residues. CDR3 in amino acids: CASGPQGLGQETQYF. The CDR3 nucleotides are TGTGCTAGTGGTCCTCAGGGATTGGGCCAAGAGACCCAGTACTTC.

This clonotype was seen at least ten times. The DNA of the CDR3 is TGCGCCAGCAGCTCGTTGCAGGGGGTGAAGTACGAGCAGTACTTC. It encodes CASSSLQGVKYEQYF. This chain uses TRBV5-1 with TRBJ2-7; TRBD1 matches at 7 bases. The CDR3 runs to 15 residues. Trimming at V came to 3 bases and at J to 4 bases, leaving 10 bases not matched to a gene. Germline-derived CDR1 and CDR2 are SGHRS and YFSETQ.

This clonotype was counted a few times. The chain uses TRBV5-1 and TRBJ2-5; D ambiguous. Trimming removed 0 bases from V and 1 base from J, with 7 bases in between. CDR1 and CDR2 from the germline V gene are SGHRS and YFSETQ. This CDR3 region has 14 residues. CDR3 in DNA: TGCGCCAGCAGCTTGGCCCTCAGCCAAGAGACCCAGTACTTC. Amino acids: CASSLALSQETQYF.

This clonotype was observed a few times. The rearrangement joins TRBV5-1 to TRBJ2-2; D gene ambiguous. The V end lost 5 bases, the J end lost 4 bases, and 21 bases lay between the germline ends. Per the germline V gene, CDR1 is SGHRS and CDR2 is YFSETQ. This CDR3 is 17 amino acids long. The CDR3 sequence: CASRPNASHIGTGELFF. The CDR3 DNA is TGCGCCAGCAGACCTAACGCCTCCCACATAGGCACCGGGGAGCTGTTTTTT.

On this clonotype: A read error is possible here, since a much larger clone lies one base away. This sequence joins TRBV15 and TRBJ2-3; tentatively, D is TRBD2 (6 bases). CDR3 size: 13 residues. CDR1 is LNHNV, CDR2 YYDKDF, per germline (reference sequence). V dropped 6 bases and J dropped 5 bases, with 12 bases sitting between them. CDR3 bases: TGTGCCACCAGTGGCGGGATAGGAGATACGCAGTATTTT. Protein product: CATSGGIGDTQYF.

This clonotype was seen ten or more times. This chain connects TRBV28 to TRBJ2-7, with 7 nucleotides matching TRBD1. Germline V CDR1 and CDR2: MDHEN, SYDVKM. This CDR3 region has 14 residues. The junction had 7 bases not matched to a gene; V was cut back by 7 bases and J by 1 base. This CDR3 reads CASTGDRVSYEQYF. DNA for the CDR3: TGTGCCAGCACGGGCGACAGGGTTTCCTACGAGCAGTACTTC. The entire variable domain, with the rest obtained from reference TRBV28 and TRBJ2-7, is as follows: DVKVTQSSRYLVKRTGEKVFLECVQDMDHENMFWYRQDPGLGLRLIYFSYDVKMKEKGDIPEGYSVSREKKERFSLILESASTNQTSMYLCASTGDRVSYEQYFGPGTRLTVT.

This clonotype has only a few counts. For the CDR3, the DNA is TGTGCCAGCAGCCAACTTGGCGTAGCCTTCACAGATACGCAGTATTTT. It translates to CASSQLGVAFTDTQYF. The rearrangement links TRBV14 to TRBJ2-3, with D hard to call. Germline V gene data show CDR1 as SGHDN and CDR2 as FVKESK. V lost 2 bases, J lost 2 bases, and 14 bases lay in between. This CDR3 has 16 residues.

The sample holds many counts of this clonotype. CDR3 DNA sequence: TGTGCCAGCAGCTTATTCGGGGGGAGCAATCAGCCCCAGCATTTT. Translated, it gives CASSLFGGSNQPQHF. The chain recombines TRBV7-2 with TRBJ1-5; tentative D call: TRBD1 (5 bases). The germline V gene encodes CDR1 SGHTA and CDR2 FQGNSA. Trimming shortened V by 2 bases and J by 1 base, and 9 bases separated the two germline ends. CDR3 length: 15 amino acids. The variable domain in full, completed from reference TRBV7-2 and TRBJ1-5, reads GAGVSQSPSNKVTEKGKDVELRCDPISGHTALYWYRQSLGQGLEFLIYFQGNSAPDKSGLPSDRFSAERTGGSVSTLTIQRTQQEDSAVYLCASSLFGGSNQPQHFGDGTRLSIL.

This clonotype has a count of ten or more. V usage is TRBV28 and J usage is TRBJ1-1; 7 bases are shared with TRBD1. This CDR3 is built from 13 residues. Germline V CDR1 and CDR2: MDHEN, SYDVKM. V dropped 5 bases and J dropped 5; count of bases not matched to a gene: 5. The CDR3: CASSVSQGTEAFF. Written as DNA, the CDR3 is TGTGCCAGCAGTGTATCACAGGGGACTGAAGCTTTCTTT.

This clonotype was seen a few times. The chain links TRBV6-1 to TRBJ2-4; D gene ambiguous. The germline V gene encodes CDR1 MNHNS and CDR2 SASEGT. V dropped 4 bases and J dropped 5 bases, with 18 bases sitting between them. The CDR3 covers 16 residues. The CDR3, as DNA: TGTGCCAGCAGTGTAGTTTTTTTGGAGCCCCAAAACATTCAGTACTTC. Its protein product is CASSVVFLEPQNIQYF.

This clonotype has a count of ten or more. V is TRBV5-1 and J is TRBJ1-1; D gene ambiguous. The CDR3 loop spans 14 amino acids. V lost 0 bases, J lost 2 bases, and 8 bases lay in between. Germline CDR1 SGHRS, CDR2 YFSETQ. In nucleotides, the CDR3 is TGCGCCAGCAGCTTGGATGGACGAAACACTGAAGCTTTCTTT. This sequence encodes CASSLDGRNTEAFF.

This clonotype occurred many times. V usage is TRBV4-2 and J usage is TRBJ2-2; D possibly corresponds to TRBD2 (6 bases). Germline V gene data show CDR1 as LGHNA and CDR2 as YNFKEQ. V lost 1 base and J 1 base, leaving 10 bases between the germline ends. The CDR3 has 16 amino acids. The CDR3 DNA reads as TGTGCCAGCAGCCAAGTTGGGGGGTTGAACACCGGGGAGCTGTTTTTT. Protein: CASSQVGGLNTGELFF.

This clonotype was seen ten or more times. This chain connects TRBV15 to TRBJ2-4; either TRBD1 or TRBD2 may fit D (6 bases each). This CDR3 is built from 15 residues. Germline CDR1 and CDR2: LNHNV and YYDKDF (reference sequence). V was cut by 3 bases and J by 4 bases, with 13 bases left in between. In nucleotides, the CDR3 is TGTGCCACCAGCAGGGAGGGGGGCCCGAAAAACATTCAGTACTTC. This translates into CATSREGGPKNIQYF.

The sample holds many counts of this clonotype. This rearrangement joins TRBV9 to TRBJ1-3; possible D gene TRBD1, 6 bases. Germline-derived CDR1 and CDR2 are SGDLS and YYNGEE. V lost 4 bases, J lost 2 bases, and 10 bases lay in between. This CDR3 region has 14 residues. The CDR3 region is CASSYRDTGNTIYF. The CDR3 DNA follows: TGTGCCAGCAGCTACCGGGACACTGGAAACACCATATATTTT.

There are many counts of this clonotype. J is TRBJ1-1 and V is TRBV5-1, with unresolved D. CDR3 length equals 13 residues. V dropped 0 bases and J dropped 4 bases, with 7 bases sitting between them. Germline assignment: CDR1 SGHRS and CDR2 YFSETQ. CDR3 DNA sequence: TGCGCCAGCAGCTTGGATGCGGGCACTGAAGCTTTCTTT. The encoded protein is CASSLDAGTEAFF.

This clonotype has a count of ten or more. The chain joins TRBV15 to TRBJ1-1; tentatively, D is TRBD1 (5 bases). CDR3 length: 16 amino acids. Trimming removed 0 bases from V and 4 bases from J, with 15 bases in between. Germline V lookup: CDR1 LNHNV, CDR2 YYDKDF (reference sequence). CDR3 amino acids: CATSRDRGRAATEAFF. The CDR3 nucleotides are TGTGCCACCAGCAGAGATCGAGGCAGGGCGGCCACTGAAGCTTTCTTT.

This clonotype came up many times. Germline and junction disagree at one end, which may indicate a read error. The rearrangement uses TRBV29-1 and TRBJ2-3, with a possible D match to TRBD2 (6 bases). CDR3 size: 15 residues. Germline CDR1 is SQVTM and CDR2 is ANQGSEA. The CDR3 spells CSVAGSNPPAGTQYF. CDR3 nucleotides: TGCAGTGTTGCCGGAAGCAACCCCCCGGCGGGAACGCAGTATTTT.

This clonotype was found many times. This chain connects TRBV20-1 to TRBJ2-5; TRBD2 aligns across 7 bases. The CDR3 is 18 amino acids. The V segment lost 3 bases and the J segment 2 bases; nucleotides outside the gene matches: 18. The V gene's germline CDR1 is DFQATT and CDR2 SNEGSKA (reference sequence). The CDR3 sequence is CSASSGSGSRSGQETQYF. DNA of the CDR3: TGCAGTGCTAGTAGCGGGTCGGGCAGTCGGTCGGGGCAAGAGACCCAGTACTTC.

This clonotype was detected many times. This chain joins TRBV5-1 and TRBJ2-1, with unresolved D. Germline V CDR1 and CDR2: SGHRS, YFSETQ. This CDR3 has 12 amino acids. Trimming pared 4 bases from V and 6 bases from J, leaving 8 bases between. The CDR3 loop reads CASSRTFNEQFF. For the CDR3, the DNA is TGCGCCAGCAGCCGGACCTTCAATGAGCAGTTCTTC. The entire variable domain, with the rest obtained from reference TRBV5-1 and TRBJ2-1, is as follows: KAGVTQTPRYLIKTRGQQVTLSCSPISGHRSVSWYQQTPGQGLQFLFEYFSETQRNKGNFPGRFSGRQFSNSRSEMNVSTLELGDSALYLCASSRTFNEQFFGPGTRLTVL.

This clonotype has only a few counts. The V and J genes are TRBV10-3 and TRBJ1-5; D remains unclear. The V end was cut by 10 bases, the J end by 5 bases, with 15 bases between. This CDR3 has 13 amino acids. Germline V gene data show CDR1 as ENHRY and CDR2 as SYGVKD. The CDR3: CATLGSPDQPQHF. CDR3 coding DNA: TGTGCCACCCTGGGAAGTCCTGATCAGCCCCAGCATTTT.